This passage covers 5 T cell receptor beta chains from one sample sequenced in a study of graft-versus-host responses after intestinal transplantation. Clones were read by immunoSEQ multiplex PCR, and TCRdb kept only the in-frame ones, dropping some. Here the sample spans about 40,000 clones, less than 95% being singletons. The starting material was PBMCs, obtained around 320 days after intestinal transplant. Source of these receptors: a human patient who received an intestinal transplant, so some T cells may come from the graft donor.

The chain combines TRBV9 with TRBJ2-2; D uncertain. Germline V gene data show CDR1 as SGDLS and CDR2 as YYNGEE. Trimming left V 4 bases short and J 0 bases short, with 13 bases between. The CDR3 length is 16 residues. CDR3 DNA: TGTGCCAGCAGCCAAATCGACTGGGCGAACACCGGGGAGCTGTTTTTT. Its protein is CASSQIDWANTGELFF.

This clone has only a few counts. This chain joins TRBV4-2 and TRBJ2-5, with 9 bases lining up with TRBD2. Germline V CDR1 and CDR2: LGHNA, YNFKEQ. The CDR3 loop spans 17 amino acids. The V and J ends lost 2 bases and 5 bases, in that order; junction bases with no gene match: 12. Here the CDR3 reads CASSQISGGGAGETQYF. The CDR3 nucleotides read TGTGCCAGCAGCCAAATCTCCGGCGGGGGGGCCGGGGAGACCCAGTACTTC.

CDR3 sequence: CASRYTGSYEQYF. CDR3 nucleotide sequence: TGCGCCAGCCGGTATACAGGGTCCTACGAGCAGTACTTC. The V and J genes are TRBV5-1 and TRBJ2-7; a possible D gene is TRBD1 (6 bases). Germline loops: CDR1 SGHRS, CDR2 YFSETQ. V was clipped by 7 bases and J by 1 base, with 12 bases between them. This CDR3 is 13 amino acids long.

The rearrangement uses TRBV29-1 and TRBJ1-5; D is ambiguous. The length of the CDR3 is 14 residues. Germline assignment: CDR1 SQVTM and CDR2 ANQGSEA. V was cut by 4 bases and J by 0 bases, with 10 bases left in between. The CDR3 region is CSVVGSDSNQPQHF. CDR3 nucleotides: TGCAGCGTTGTGGGGTCAGATAGCAATCAGCCCCAGCATTTT.

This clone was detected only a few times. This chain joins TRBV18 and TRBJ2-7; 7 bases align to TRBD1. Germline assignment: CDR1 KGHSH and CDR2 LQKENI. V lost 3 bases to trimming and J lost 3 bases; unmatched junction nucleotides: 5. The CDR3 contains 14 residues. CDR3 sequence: CASSPKTGNYEQYF. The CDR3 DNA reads TGTGCCAGCTCACCGAAGACAGGGAACTACGAGCAGTACTTC. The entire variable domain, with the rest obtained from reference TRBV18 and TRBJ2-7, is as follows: NAGVMQNPRHLVRRRGQEARLRCSPMKGHSHVYWYRQLPEEGLKFMVYLQKENIIDESGMPKERFSAEFPKEGPSILRIQQVVRGDSAAYFCASSPKTGNYEQYFGPGTRLTVT.